The T cell receptor (beta chain) described here comes from a study of blood T cells in healthy people across ages. This clonotype was detected a few times. Its specificity is not known. Combining a sample-barcoded 5' primer with a J-beta primer mix, a second PCR ran for roughly 6 to 11 cycles. TCRdb ran MiXCR on the 5' RACE reads and lists one entry per CDR3 protein. The sample has 1.5 million to 2 million distinct CDR3 sequences, about 50% seen once. Study findings and constraints: Diversity was estimated from one million T cells, and these estimates were considered underestimates. With donor CMV status unknown, expanded clonotype changes were possibly confounded. With unsorted PBMCs, a conclusive comparison of naive versus antigen-experienced cells was not possible.

Germline trimming cut 5 bases from V and 4 bases from J; bases unmatched to any gene: 5. The CDR3 extends over 15 amino acids. The germline V gene encodes CDR1 PRHDT and CDR2 FYEKMQ (reference sequence). The receptor's source is a woman in her forties in good health. Sequenced: blood. This chain connects TRBV13 to TRBJ2-1, with TRBD2 identical over 10 bases. The CDR3 DNA follows: TGTGCCAGCAGCATTAGCGGGGGGACGTACAATGAGCAGTTCTTC. Encoded protein: CASSISGGTYNEQFF.